This T cell receptor beta chain was obtained from a study of identical twins. Broader study findings: For monozygotic twins, models underestimated out-of-frame TCR alpha sharing. Within twin pairs, the out-of-frame alpha sequences they shared showed excess low generation probability. Excess sharing by twins proved weaker in beta out-of-frame sequences.

The V end was cut by 1 base, the J end by 5 bases, with 14 bases between. This CDR3 comprises 15 residues. CDR1 is SEHNR, CDR2 FQNEAQ, per germline (reference sequence). One entry per CDR3 protein, called by TCRdb with MiXCR from the 5' RACE reads. In the table there are under 400,000 distinct CDR3 sequences, approximately 8.8% of which are singletons. A word on this clonotype: Its antigen is unknown.

The TCR sequence derives from a woman aged 50 to 65 in good health. Sequenced sample: naive T cells sorted from blood. V and J are TRBV7-9 and TRBJ1-1, with a possible D match to TRBD1 (5 bases). The CDR3 loop is CASSLVPEGKTEAFF. For the CDR3, the DNA is TGTGCCAGCAGCTTAGTCCCTGAGGGGAAAACTGAAGCTTTCTTT.